These T cell receptor beta chains were read from a single sample in a study of siplizumab effects on memory and regulatory T cells. Sequenced by immunoSEQ multiplex PCR; TCRdb stores in-frame clones only, minus some. This sample has about 110,000 clones, with 92% found just once. The material sequenced was Tregs sorted from blood. Receptors originate from a human donor in good health. Both conserved end residues are part of each CDR3. The order of the fields is V gene, J gene, clone size, D gene, CDR3 DNA, CDR3 protein. A D gene is named only where the DNA matches it firmly. Clone size appears in some rows only: once, few, many, or a class for an expanded clone.

TRBV9,TRBJ2-5,.,.,TGTGCCAGCGGGGTGCAGGGGGCCGGGAGGGAGACCCAGTACTTC,CASGVQGAGRETQYF
TRBV5-4,TRBJ1-2,.,.,TGTGCCAGCAGCGTCCGGGACGTTTACTACACCTTC,CASSVRDVYYTF
TRBV2,TRBJ2-7,.,.,TGTGCCGGTAGGAAGGCCTACGAGCAGTACTTC,CAGRKAYEQYF
TRBV10-3,TRBJ2-5,few,TRBD2,TGTGCCACGACTAGCGGGGGGGCAACAATAAGAGAGACCCAGTACTTC,CATTSGGATIRETQYF
TRBV12-1,TRBJ1-1,once,.,TGTGCCAGCAGCTTTGAACGGGAGACTGAAGCTTTCTTT,CASSFERETEAFF
TRBV5-6,TRBJ1-2,.,.,TGTGCCAGCAGCTTGAGGTCAGTGATGGGAGATTATGGCTACACCTTC,CASSLRSVMGDYGYTF
TRBV7-8,TRBJ1-1,once,TRBD1,TGTGCCAGCAGCCTCCGGGGACAGCGGTACAACACTGAAGCTTTCTTT,CASSLRGQRYNTEAFF
TRBV7-2,TRBJ1-2,.,.,TGTGCCAGCAGCTTGGGAACAGGGTACTATGGCTACACCTTC,CASSLGTGYYGYTF
TRBV2,TRBJ1-2,.,.,TGTGCCAGCATGACAGAGACTAACTATGGCTACACCTTC,CASMTETNYGYTF
TRBV18,TRBJ2-7,.,.,TGTGCCAGCTCACCACCGGGTTTTGGGGGGCAGAACGAGCAGTACTTC,CASSPPGFGGQNEQYF
TRBV7-7,TRBJ1-3,.,.,TGTGCTAGCAGCACCTCAGCCGGAAACACCATATATTTT,CASSTSAGNTIYF
TRBV5-6,TRBJ2-7,.,.,TGTGCCAGCAGCGCGCTAACTTCGGGGCTCTACGAGCAGTACTTC,CASSALTSGLYEQYF
TRBV29-1,TRBJ2-3,.,.,TGCAGCGTAGGCGGGCGTGGGACAGATACGCAGTATTTT,CSVGGRGTDTQYF
TRBV29-1,TRBJ1-1,.,.,TGCAGCGTTGACCATCCTTGGAACACTGAAGCTTTCTTT,CSVDHPWNTEAFF
TRBV2,TRBJ1-4,.,.,TGTGCCAGCAGTGTAGGTCAGCCTGCAACTAATGAAAAACTGTTTTTT,CASSVGQPATNEKLFF
TRBV13,TRBJ2-7,.,.,TGTGCCAGCAGCCCCAGGGGTGCCTACGAGCAGTACTTC,CASSPRGAYEQYF
TRBV5-1,TRBJ2-1,.,.,TGCGCCAGCAAGGCGGGGACCGGGGTCTACAATGAGCAGTTCTTC,CASKAGTGVYNEQFF
TRBV6-5,TRBJ1-4,.,.,TGTGCCAGCAGCCCTACTGGGGGCTTGGAAAAACTGTTTTTT,CASSPTGGLEKLFF
TRBV5-1,TRBJ1-3,.,.,TGCGCCAGCAGCTTGGCTGGGGTTGGAAACACCATATATTTT,CASSLAGVGNTIYF
TRBV6-1,TRBJ2-7,.,TRBD2,TGTGCCAGCAGTGCCATAAAAGGAAGGAGACTAGCGGGCTACGAGCAGTACTTC,CASSAIKGRRLAGYEQYF
TRBV19,TRBJ2-1,.,TRBD2,TGTGCCAGTAGTATGGGACTAGCGGGGGGCACGTGGAATGAGCAGTTCTTC,CASSMGLAGGTWNEQFF
TRBV10-3,TRBJ2-7,.,.,TGTGCCATCAGTACCGCCGGGAAGGCAGACGAGCAGTACTTC,CAISTAGKADEQYF
TRBV19,TRBJ1-1,.,TRBD1,TGTGCCAGTACCCGGGGAAGGGGGCGCGGGACTGAAGCTTTCTTT,CASTRGRGRGTEAFF
TRBV6-5,TRBJ1-6,few,.,TGTGCCAGCTTGTCGGGGCGACCCAATTCACCCCTCCACTTT,CASLSGRPNSPLHF
TRBV9,TRBJ2-7,.,.,TGTGCCAGCAGCGCTGGGGCTTACCCCCTTGAGCAGTACTTC,CASSAGAYPLEQYF
TRBV27,TRBJ2-5,.,.,TGTGCCAGCAGTTTATTTAGTCGGGGGGCTCGGGAGACCCAGTACTTC,CASSLFSRGARETQYF
TRBV6-1,TRBJ2-2,.,.,TGTGCCAGCTTGAGAAACACCGGGGAGCTGTTTTTT,CASLRNTGELFF
TRBV19,TRBJ1-5,.,.,TGTGCCAGTAGCGTACAGGGAAGTCAGCCCCAGCATTTT,CASSVQGSQPQHF
TRBV19,TRBJ2-5,.,.,TGTGCCAGTAGTATAGGACAGGTCCAAGAGACCCAGTACTTC,CASSIGQVQETQYF
TRBV7-9,TRBJ1-3,.,.,TGTGCCAGCAGCTTATCAGGGGTTGGAAACACCATATATTTT,CASSLSGVGNTIYF
TRBV20-1,TRBJ1-2,.,.,TGCAGTGCTAGAATGGGGACGAGGTACACCTTC,CSARMGTRYTF
TRBV19,TRBJ2-2,.,TRBD2,TGTGCCAGTCGGACTAGCGGGAACACCGGGGAGCTGTTTTTT,CASRTSGNTGELFF
TRBV5-1,TRBJ2-5,.,.,TGCGCCAGCAGCATAGACAGTGCGGGGTACCAAGAGACCCAGTACTTC,CASSIDSAGYQETQYF
TRBV7-2,TRBJ1-2,.,.,TGTGCCAGCAGCCCGGGACAAACTTCCCTCGGCTACACCTTC,CASSPGQTSLGYTF
TRBV7-9,TRBJ1-1,.,.,TGTGCCAGCAGCTTTACGGGGATCAACACTGAAGCTTTCTTT,CASSFTGINTEAFF
TRBV9,TRBJ1-1,.,.,TGTGCCAGCAGCGCCCCAGCCGGCGGGCGGCCTGAAGCTTTCTTT,CASSAPAGGRPEAFF
TRBV10-3,TRBJ1-5,.,TRBD1,TGTGCCAGCAGGGACAGGGATGGCCAGCCCCAGCATTTT,CASRDRDGQPQHF
TRBV2,TRBJ2-7,.,TRBD2,TGTGCCAGCAGTGAGGGCGGGAGGGCAATCTACGAGCAGTACTTC,CASSEGGRAIYEQYF
TRBV5-4,TRBJ2-1,.,.,TGTGCCAGCAGCCCTGGACAGCGTAGCTCCTACAATGAGCAGTTCTTC,CASSPGQRSSYNEQFF
TRBV5-6,TRBJ2-1,.,TRBD2,TGTGCCAGCAGGGGACTAGCGGCCAGCTACAATGAGCAGTTCTTC,CASRGLAASYNEQFF
TRBV7-2,TRBJ2-1,.,TRBD2,TGTGCCAGCAGCCAACTAGCGGGTTACAATGAGCAGTTCTTC,CASSQLAGYNEQFF
TRBV18,TRBJ1-1,.,TRBD1,TGTGCCAGTCGCGGACAGGTGAACACTGAAGCTTTCTTT,CASRGQVNTEAFF